The clone carrying this T cell receptor beta chain was observed a few times. This entry comes from a study of identical twins. The cDNA had a unique molecular identifier and a template-switch universal primer site. In TCRdb, the 5' RACE reads were re-called with MiXCR into one record per CDR3 protein. The sample lists 520,000 or so distinct CDR3 sequences; 20% to 25% were seen once. Trimming removed 0 bases from V and 7 bases from J, with 13 bases in between. Germline V gene data show CDR1 as SQVTM and CDR2 as ANQGSEA. CDR3 length equals 14 residues. This sample was shared with a second study, whose subject was T cells expressing NK-cell markers. That publication notes: Sorting in several experiments was restricted by an anti-gamma-delta TCR antibody to alpha-beta TCR T cells. Certain NKG2C+ T cell clones were expanded, and their HCMV specificity remained unclear.

The TCR was taken from a woman aged 18-29 years in good health. Sequenced material: CD4+ T cells sorted from blood. The chain employs TRBV29-1 and TRBJ1-3; no reliable D call. This CDR3 is CSVEDAALGNTIYF. As DNA, the CDR3 is TGCAGCGTTGAAGATGCCGCATTAGGCAACACCATATATTTT.